What follows are 8 T cell receptor beta chains derived from one specimen sequenced in a study of blood T cell repertoires in COVID-19. TCRdb's copy holds only in-frame clones and misses some; the assay was immunoSEQ multiplex PCR. The sample contains some 330,000 clones, around 86% of which appear only once. The source material was PBMCs or T cells enriched from blood (not recorded which). The receptor set was obtained from a woman aged 50 to 60 who had recovered from COVID-19.

This clone was seen a handful of times. This chain uses TRBV19 with TRBJ2-7; 7 bases agree with TRBD1. The trim removed 3 bases at V and 0 bases at J, leaving 2 bases unmatched. Germline V CDR1 and CDR2: LNHDA, SQIVND (reference sequence). This CDR3 has 14 amino acids. In nucleotides, the CDR3 is TGTGCCAGTAGTATGTGGGACAGCTCCTACGAGCAGTACTTC. Encoded protein: CASSMWDSSYEQYF.

The J gene is TRBJ1-1, the V gene TRBV5-4; D not resolved. Trimming took off 4 bases at V and 4 bases at J, with 14 bases between the two ends. The CDR3 totals 14 residues. The germline gives CDR1 SGHNT, CDR2 YYREEE (reference sequence). CDR3 coding DNA: TGTGCCAGCAGCCCGGGTTGGGTGATCACTGAAGCTTTCTTT. This codes for CASSPGWVITEAFF.

The V gene is TRBV19, the J gene TRBJ1-4; 8 nucleotides agree with TRBD1. The germline V gene encodes CDR1 LNHDA and CDR2 SQIVND (reference sequence). The CDR3 extends over 15 amino acids. The J segment lost 8 bases and the V segment lost 3 bases, leaving 8 bases of the junction unmatched. The CDR3 loop is CASSIRTGSREKLFF. CDR3 in DNA: TGTGCCAGTAGTATCCGGACAGGGTCGCGGGAAAAACTGTTTTTT.

The chain links TRBV7-8 to TRBJ2-5, with 10 nucleotides matching TRBD2. V gave up 1 base and J gave up 2 bases; unmatched junction bases: 10. This CDR3 has 18 residues. Germline V CDR1 and CDR2: SGHVS, FQNEAQ. CDR3 DNA sequence: TGTGCCAGCAGCTTAGTACGAGGAGGTAGCGGGAGGCAAGAGACCCAGTACTTC. Amino acids: CASSLVRGGSGRQETQYF.

The gene calls are TRBV6-2 or TRBV6-3 and TRBJ2-5; D is possibly TRBD2 (7 bases). CDR1 and CDR2 (germline): MNHEY, SVGEGT. This CDR3 is built from 15 residues. Trimming took 4 bases from V and 1 from J, leaving 13 bases between them. CDR3 in DNA: TGTGCCAGCAGTTCGGGGGGACATCTCCAAGAGACCCAGTACTTC. Protein product: CASSSGGHLQETQYF.

The chain carries TRBV2 and TRBJ1-6; TRBD1 is a possible D gene (5 bases). V was clipped by 6 bases and J by 1 base, with 10 bases between them. CDR1 is SNHLY and CDR2 is FYNNEI in the germline V gene. This CDR3 is 15 amino acids long. The CDR3 region is CASSRDASYNSPLHF. CDR3 in DNA: TGTGCCAGCAGCAGGGATGCGTCCTATAATTCACCCCTCCACTTT.

The J gene is TRBJ2-1, the V gene TRBV7-9, with D possibly being TRBD1 (6 bases). V was trimmed by 1 base and J by 7 bases, leaving 17 bases between them. Germline V gives CDR1 SEHNR, CDR2 FQNEAQ (reference sequence). This CDR3 spans 16 amino acids. DNA for the CDR3: TGTGCCAGCAGCTTAGTTGGCCAGGGGCGCCGTAATGAGCAGTTCTTC. This sequence encodes CASSLVGQGRRNEQFF.

The chain combines TRBV7-2 with TRBJ1-5; D is undetermined. This CDR3 has 16 residues. From germline, CDR1 is SGHTA and CDR2 FQGNSA. Trimming cost V 3 bases and J 0 bases, with 12 bases left between them. DNA for the CDR3: TGTGCCAGCAGCTTGTTGTGGTCAGGTAGCAATCAGCCCCAGCATTTT. This gives the protein CASSLLWSGSNQPQHF.